This TCR beta chain was identified during a study of post-analysis software for immune sequencing data. Germline V gene data show CDR1 as SGHRS and CDR2 as YFSETQ. V was clipped by 1 base and J by 4 bases, with 9 bases between them. CDR3 length equals 14 residues. cDNA libraries of TCR beta carried unique molecular identifiers. TCRdb re-analysed the PCR reads in MiXCR, keeping a single row per CDR3 protein. This table has almost 700,000 distinct CDR3 sequences, approximately 60% appearing once. Whole-study results and caveats: A handful of TRBV segments were significantly more frequent in patients than in controls. TRBV5-6, TRBV5-1 and TRBV20-1 were among these segments.

To note about this clonotype: Its cognate antigen is unknown.

V is TRBV5-1 and J is TRBJ2-1; D not certain. The sample taken for sequencing was blood. The receptor was derived from a girl aged 2-10 years with multiple sclerosis. CDR3 amino acids: CASSLHGEYNEQFF. CDR3 sequence (DNA): TGCGCCAGCAGCTTGCATGGAGAGTACAATGAGCAGTTCTTC.